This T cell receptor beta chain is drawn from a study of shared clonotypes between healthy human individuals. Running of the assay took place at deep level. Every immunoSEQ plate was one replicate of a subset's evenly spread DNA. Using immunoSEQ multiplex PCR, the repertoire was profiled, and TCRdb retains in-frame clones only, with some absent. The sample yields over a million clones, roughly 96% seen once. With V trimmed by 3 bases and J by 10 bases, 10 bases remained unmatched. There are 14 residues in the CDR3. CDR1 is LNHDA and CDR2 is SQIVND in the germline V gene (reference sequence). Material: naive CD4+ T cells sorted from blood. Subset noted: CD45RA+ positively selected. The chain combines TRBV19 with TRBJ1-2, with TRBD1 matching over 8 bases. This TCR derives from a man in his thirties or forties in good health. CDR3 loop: CASSIRTGSPAYTF. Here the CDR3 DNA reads TGTGCCAGTAGTATCCGGACAGGGAGTCCCGCCTACACCTTC.